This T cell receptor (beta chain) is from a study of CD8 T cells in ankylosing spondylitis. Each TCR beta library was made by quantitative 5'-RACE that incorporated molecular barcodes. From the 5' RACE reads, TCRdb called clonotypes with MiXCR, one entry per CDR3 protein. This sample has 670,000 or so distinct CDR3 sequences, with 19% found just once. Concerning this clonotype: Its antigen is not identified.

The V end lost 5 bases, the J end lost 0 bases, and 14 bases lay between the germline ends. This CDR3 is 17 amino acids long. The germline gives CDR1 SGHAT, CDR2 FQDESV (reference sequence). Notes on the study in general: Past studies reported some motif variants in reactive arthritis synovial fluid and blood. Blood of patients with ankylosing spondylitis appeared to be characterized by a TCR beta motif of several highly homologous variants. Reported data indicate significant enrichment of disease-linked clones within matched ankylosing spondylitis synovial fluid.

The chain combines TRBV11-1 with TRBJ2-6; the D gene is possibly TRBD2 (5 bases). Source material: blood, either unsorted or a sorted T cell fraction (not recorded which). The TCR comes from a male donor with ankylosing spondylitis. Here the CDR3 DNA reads TGTGCCAGCAGCAGAAGAGGTGGGAGCTCTGGGGCCAACGTCCTGACTTTC. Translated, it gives CASSRRGGSSGANVLTF.